The 25 T cell receptor beta chains below were found in one sample sequenced in a study of CD8+ T cells in alopecia areata. In each case, RNA was isolated and then reverse transcribed into cDNA as the sequencing template. The protocol was immunoSEQ multiplex PCR, while the TCRdb copy is restricted to in-frame clones and leaves out a portion. The data show more than 75,000 clones, approximately 42% seen once. Sample: CD4+ T cells sorted from blood. All receptors derive from a human donor with alopecia areata.

V gene TRBV5-1 combines with J gene TRBJ2-7; 8 positions match TRBD2. The length of the CDR3 is 14 residues. The V and J ends lost 3 bases and 0 bases, in that order; junction bases with no gene match: 2. Germline V gives CDR1 SGHRS, CDR2 YFSETQ. This CDR3 is CASSWGLVSYEQYF. In DNA, the CDR3 is TGCGCCAGCAGCTGGGGACTAGTCTCCTACGAGCAGTACTTC.

This clone was counted between two and nine times. V usage is TRBV5-1 and J usage is TRBJ1-1, with unresolved D. CDR3 length: 14 amino acids. Trimming removed 5 bases from V and 0 bases from J, with 11 bases in between. Germline CDR1 is SGHRS and CDR2 is YFSETQ. The CDR3: CASRVRTVNTEAFF. The CDR3 DNA is TGCGCCAGCAGAGTTCGGACGGTGAACACTGAAGCTTTCTTT.

This clone occurred a few times. This sequence joins TRBV5-1 and TRBJ2-6, with 7 positions matching TRBD1. This CDR3 has 16 residues. Germline CDR1 SGHRS, CDR2 YFSETQ. Unmatched junction bases numbered 4, after V lost 4 bases and J lost 0 bases. The DNA of the CDR3 is TGCGCCAGCAGCACGACAGGGTTCTCTGGGGCCAACGTCCTGACTTTC. It encodes CASSTTGFSGANVLTF. The full variable domain, completed using reference TRBV5-1 and TRBJ2-6, is KAGVTQTPRYLIKTRGQQVTLSCSPISGHRSVSWYQQTPGQGLQFLFEYFSETQRNKGNFPGRFSGRQFSNSRSEMNVSTLELGDSALYLCASSTTGFSGANVLTFGAGSRLTVL.

The CDR3 here is CASSLEWNLNEQFF. In nucleotides, the CDR3 is TGCGCCAGCAGCTTGGAATGGAATCTCAATGAGCAGTTCTTC. This rearrangement joins TRBV5-1 to TRBJ2-1; D is ambiguous. Germline V gene sequence: CDR1 SGHRS, CDR2 YFSETQ. Trimming stripped 0 bases from V and 6 bases from J, with 10 bases between. CDR3 length equals 14 residues.

The genes are TRBV7-2 and TRBJ1-5, with D maybe TRBD1 (5 bases). Deletions cut 5 bases from V and 5 bases from J, with 13 bases between. The CDR3 loop spans 14 amino acids. The germline V gene encodes CDR1 SGHTA and CDR2 FQGNSA. CDR3 sequence reads: CASSPPGSYQPQHF. As DNA, the CDR3 is TGTGCCAGCAGCCCTCCAGGGAGTTATCAGCCCCAGCATTTT. Drawing the rest from reference TRBV7-2 and TRBJ1-5, the complete variable domain is GAGVSQSPSNKVTEKGKDVELRCDPISGHTALYWYRQSLGQGLEFLIYFQGNSAPDKSGLPSDRFSAERTGGSVSTLTIQRTQQEDSAVYLCASSPPGSYQPQHFGDGTRLSIL.

The rearrangement links TRBV5-1 to TRBJ2-5; TRBD2 matches at 13 bases. CDR3 length: 16 amino acids. CDR1 is SGHRS, CDR2 YFSETQ, per germline. V was pared by 0 bases and J by 2 bases, with 1 base of the junction left unmatched. The CDR3 sequence: CASSLGGLAGQETQYF. DNA for the CDR3: TGCGCCAGCAGCTTGGGGGGACTAGCGGGACAAGAGACCCAGTACTTC.

The CDR3 is CSVEGRARANYGYTF. The CDR3 nucleotides read TGCAGCGTTGAAGGGAGGGCCCGAGCTAACTATGGCTACACCTTC. The V gene is TRBV29-1, the J gene TRBJ1-2; no reliable D call. V dropped 1 base and J dropped 0 bases, with 12 bases sitting between them. Germline V lookup: CDR1 SQVTM, CDR2 ANQGSEA. CDR3 length: 15 amino acids.

This clone was recorded a few times. The rearrangement joins TRBV19 to TRBJ2-5, with TRBD1 matching 8 bases. J lost 4 bases, V lost 7 bases, and 11 bases had no gene match. The CDR3 loop spans 15 amino acids. Germline V CDR1 and CDR2: LNHDA, SQIVND (reference sequence). The CDR3 DNA reads as TGTGCCAGTACCCACGGGACAGGCCGTGGAGAGACCCAGTACTTC. Protein sequence: CASTHGTGRGETQYF.

The rearrangement joins TRBV6-5 to TRBJ2-1, with D possibly being TRBD2 (5 bases). Germline lookup yields CDR1 MNHEY and CDR2 SVGAGI. V was trimmed by 0 bases and J by 9 bases, leaving 9 bases between them. The CDR3 runs 13 residues. The CDR3 reads CASSYSMRVEQFF. CDR3 DNA: TGTGCCAGCAGTTACTCGATGAGGGTTGAGCAGTTCTTC.

This clone was counted a few times. The chain is built from TRBV29-1 and TRBJ2-7, with a weak D call TRBD1 (5 bases). The ends were cut back, 6 bases at V and 3 bases at J, with 9 bases in the middle. This CDR3 spans 11 amino acids. CDR1 and CDR2 (germline): SQVTM, ANQGSEA. The CDR3 DNA sequence: TGCAGCGTAGGGGTCCACTACGAGCAGTACTTC. Translation: CSVGVHYEQYF.

The J gene is TRBJ1-6, the V gene TRBV7-9; D not certain. Germline CDR1 reads SEHNR; CDR2 reads FQNEAQ (reference sequence). The V and J ends lost 5 bases and 7 bases respectively, with 12 bases between them. CDR3 length: 14 residues. The CDR3 sequence: CASSQPGTNSPLHF. CDR3 DNA: TGTGCCAGCAGCCAGCCGGGCACGAATTCACCCCTCCACTTT.

The chain joins TRBV19 to TRBJ2-1, with 13 bases lining up with TRBD2. The CDR3 sequence is 16 residues long. Trimming cost V 10 bases and J 0 bases; bases outside gene matches: 6. The germline CDR1 and CDR2 sequences are LNHDA and SQIVND (reference sequence). Here the CDR3 reads CATHRTSGSSYNEQFF. DNA for the CDR3: TGTGCCACTCACCGGACTAGCGGGAGCTCCTACAATGAGCAGTTCTTC.

The chain joins TRBV6-6 to TRBJ2-3, with TRBD1 matching 8 bases. J gave up 5 bases and V 11 bases, and 15 bases lay outside the gene matches. Germline V CDR1 and CDR2: MNHNY, SVGAGI (reference sequence). This CDR3 has 15 residues. In DNA, the CDR3 is TGTGCCTCCCTCCCCCGGACAGGGTATCAAGATACGCAGTATTTT. Its translation: CASLPRTGYQDTQYF.

Comments on this clone: The junction departs from the called germline gene at one end, perhaps through a read error. The chain joins TRBV7-7 to TRBJ2-1; a possible D gene is TRBD2 (6 bases). Germline lookup yields CDR1 SSHAT and CDR2 FNYEAQ (reference sequence). The CDR3 is made up of 13 amino acids. CDR3 sequence: CASSLDYPNEQFF. The CDR3 DNA reads TGTGCTAGCAGCTTGGACTACCCGAATGAGCAGTTCTTC.

CDR3 in amino acids: CASSQVQGGNEQFF. The CDR3 region has the DNA TGCGCCAGCAGCCAAGTACAGGGGGGCAATGAGCAGTTCTTC. This chain joins TRBV4-1 and TRBJ2-1; 8 bases are a match to TRBD1. Germline lookup yields CDR1 MGHRA and CDR2 YSYEKL. V was clipped by 1 base and J by 6 bases; unmatched bases: 2. This CDR3 comprises 14 residues.

V usage is TRBV28 and J usage is TRBJ1-2, with D unclear. The CDR3 runs 13 residues. In germline, CDR1 is MDHEN, CDR2 SYDVKM. The V and J ends lost 2 bases and 3 bases respectively, with 7 bases between them. CDR3: CASSLGRDYGYTF. CDR3 DNA: TGTGCCAGCAGTTTAGGCCGAGACTATGGCTACACCTTC.

This rearrangement joins TRBV27 to TRBJ2-3; maybe TRBD1 (6 bases). V lost 5 bases, J lost 2 bases, and 20 bases lay in between. Germline V lookup: CDR1 MNHEY, CDR2 SMNVEV (reference sequence). The CDR3 totals 17 residues. The CDR3 reads CASSRREGGADTDTQYF. In DNA, the CDR3 is TGTGCCAGCAGTCGCAGGGAAGGGGGAGCAGACACAGATACGCAGTATTTT.

The chain uses TRBV15 and TRBJ2-7; 10 bases align to TRBD2. The ends lost 3 bases at V and 4 bases at J; junction bases unmatched: 6. The CDR3 extends over 15 amino acids. In germline, CDR1 is LNHNV, CDR2 YYDKDF (reference sequence). The CDR3 region has the DNA TGTGCCACCAGCAGTCCACTAGCGGGAAGGTACGAGCAGTACTTC. Protein: CATSSPLAGRYEQYF.

V is TRBV6-6 and J is TRBJ2-3, with unresolved D. Deletions cut 2 bases from V and 1 base from J, with 13 bases between. Germline CDR1 is MNHNY and CDR2 is SVGAGI (reference sequence). CDR3 length: 16 residues. CDR3 in DNA: TGTGCCAGCAGTTACAATAGAGGCATAGGCACAGATACGCAGTATTTT. It yields the protein CASSYNRGIGTDTQYF.

This clone was found a few times. V usage is TRBV29-1 and J usage is TRBJ2-2; D may be TRBD1 (6 bases). The CDR3 loop spans 14 amino acids. The germline CDR1 and CDR2 sequences are SQVTM and ANQGSEA. Trimming stripped 4 bases from V and 0 bases from J, with 9 bases between. For the CDR3, the DNA is TGCAGCGTTGGAAGGGACACGAACACCGGGGAGCTGTTTTTT. Translating gives CSVGRDTNTGELFF.

This clone was recorded a few times. This chain links TRBV20-1 with TRBJ2-5; maybe TRBD2 (5 bases). Trimming removed 6 bases at V and 5 bases at J, with 10 bases between. Germline V gene sequence: CDR1 DFQATT, CDR2 SNEGSKA (reference sequence). The CDR3 has 11 amino acids. CDR3 bases: TGCAGTGCGGAGGTTGGCGAGACCCAGTACTTC. Amino acid sequence: CSAEVGETQYF.

This clone has just a few counts. The chain links TRBV19 to TRBJ2-5; 8 bases line up with TRBD1. Trimming cost V 5 bases and J 1 base; bases outside gene matches: 3. The CDR3 runs 14 residues. Germline V gene lookup returns CDR1 LNHDA and CDR2 SQIVND (reference sequence). The CDR3, as DNA: TGTGCCAGTAGTGCGACAGGGGTCCAAGAGACCCAGTACTTC. It encodes CASSATGVQETQYF.

V is TRBV29-1 and J is TRBJ1-3, with a weak D call TRBD1 (6 bases). The CDR3 contains 13 residues. Germline values: CDR1 SQVTM, CDR2 ANQGSEA. Trimming removed 6 bases from V and 0 bases from J, with 9 bases in between. Here the CDR3 DNA reads TGCAGCGTAGGGGGGGACTCTGGAAACACCATATATTTT. This codes for CSVGGDSGNTIYF.

This clone was seen only a few times. The CDR3 region has the DNA TGCGCCAGCAGCCTACGACTAGCGGAAGACACAGATACGCAGTATTTT. Amino acid sequence: CASSLRLAEDTDTQYF. The chain is built from TRBV4-3 and TRBJ2-3, with 9 positions matching TRBD2. V lost 4 bases to trimming and J lost 2 bases; unmatched junction nucleotides: 7. This CDR3 has 16 amino acids. Germline V gene lookup returns CDR1 LGHNA and CDR2 YSLEER.

This clone was observed a handful of times. V gene TRBV30 combines with J gene TRBJ2-1; the match to TRBD1 covers 9 bases. The length of the CDR3 is 15 residues. In germline, CDR1 is GTSNPN, CDR2 SVGIG (reference sequence). V shed 4 bases, J shed 9 bases, and the junction held 13 bases outside the gene matches. The CDR3 DNA reads as TGTGCCTGGACTAATCACAGGGGGCGCGAAAGTGAGCAGTTCTTC. Its translation is CAWTNHRGRESEQFF.